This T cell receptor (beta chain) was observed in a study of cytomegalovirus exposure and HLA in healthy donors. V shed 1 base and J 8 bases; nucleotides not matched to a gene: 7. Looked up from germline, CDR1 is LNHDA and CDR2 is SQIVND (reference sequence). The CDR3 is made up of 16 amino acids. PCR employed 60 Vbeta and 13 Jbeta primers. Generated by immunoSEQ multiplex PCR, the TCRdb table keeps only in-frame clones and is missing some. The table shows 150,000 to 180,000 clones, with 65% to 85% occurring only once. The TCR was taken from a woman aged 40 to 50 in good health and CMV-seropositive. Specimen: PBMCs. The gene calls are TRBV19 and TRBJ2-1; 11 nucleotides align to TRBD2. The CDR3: CASSIVAGGPGYEQFF. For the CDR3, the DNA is TGTGCCAGTAGTATAGTAGCGGGAGGGCCCGGGTATGAGCAGTTCTTC.